The text below deals with one T cell receptor (beta chain). Its antigen remains unknown. The assay was immunoSEQ multiplex PCR, and TCRdb's table has in-frame clones only and misses some. The sample includes 100,000 to 150,000 clones, roughly 88% seen only once; the top ten take around 5.8%. These data originate in a study of T cell responses to AZD1222 COVID-19 vaccine. Study as a whole: Pooling covered second doses at about 4 or about 12 weeks. Study-level findings and limits: The study sampled repertoires only after the peak T cell response. Elevations in Spike-specific TCR breadth and depth followed administration of two AZD1222 doses. Vaccine-associated CD4 TCRs ranged over spike, dominating at 160-218 and 743-854.

The ends were cut back, 5 bases at V and 2 bases at J, with 4 bases in the middle. Germline CDR1 and CDR2: LNHDA and SQIVND (reference sequence). The length of the CDR3 is 12 residues. The sequencing here drew on peripheral blood, taken on day 0 of AZD1222 vaccination. The chain recombines TRBV19 with TRBJ1-5; D remains ambiguous. The TCR was taken from an adult in good health. The CDR3 region is CASSPRNQPQHF. The CDR3 bases are TGTGCCAGTAGTCCCCGCAATCAGCCCCAGCATTTT.